The rows below give T cell receptor beta chains drawn from one sample of a study of T cell responses to AZD1222 COVID-19 vaccine. Profiled with immunoSEQ multiplex PCR; TCRdb holds only in-frame clones, not every one. This sample has 65,000 to 85,000 clones, with more than 85% found just once. This specimen was peripheral blood, taken on day 0 of AZD1222 vaccination. The receptors stem from an adult in good health. The CDR3 runs from the conserved cysteine through the conserved F or W. The D gene is left open where the match is weak. Clone sizes are given selectively: once, few, many, or a class where the clone is expanded.

J gene: TRBJ1-2
V gene: TRBV5-6
CDR3 length: 12
clone size: .
D gene: .
CDR3 DNA: TGTGCCAGCAGCTTGGAGGTCTATGGCTACACCTTC
CDR3 protein: CASSLEVYGYTF

J gene: TRBJ1-1
V gene: TRBV24-1
CDR3 length: 13
clone size: .
D gene: .
CDR3 DNA: TGTGCCACCGAAAGATCAGCGAACACTGAAGCTTTCTTT
CDR3 protein: CATERSANTEAFF

J gene: TRBJ2-1
V gene: TRBV6-4
CDR3 length: 13
clone size: once
D gene: .
CDR3 DNA: TGTGCCAGCAGTGAGGGGGGTTCGGATGAGCAGTTCTTC
CDR3 protein: CASSEGGSDEQFF

J gene: TRBJ1-2
V gene: TRBV29-1
CDR3 length: 12
clone size: .
D gene: TRBD1
CDR3 DNA: TGCAGCGTACTGTCCGGGACAGGGGCCTACACCTTC
CDR3 protein: CSVLSGTGAYTF

J gene: TRBJ2-3
V gene: TRBV5-1
CDR3 length: 15
clone size: .
D gene: TRBD2
CDR3 DNA: TGCGCCAGCAGCTTGGTGGGACTAGCGCAAGATACGCAGTATTTT
CDR3 protein: CASSLVGLAQDTQYF

J gene: TRBJ2-1
V gene: TRBV6-5
CDR3 length: 15
clone size: .
D gene: .
CDR3 DNA: TGTGCCAGCACCCTCATGGGGGGTGTCGACAATGAGCAGTTCTTC
CDR3 protein: CASTLMGGVDNEQFF

J gene: TRBJ1-5
V gene: TRBV15
CDR3 length: 15
clone size: .
D gene: .
CDR3 DNA: TGTGCCACCCGTCGGACGGCTGCCCTCAATCAGCCCCAGCATTTT
CDR3 protein: CATRRTAALNQPQHF

J gene: TRBJ1-5
V gene: TRBV18
CDR3 length: 16
clone size: once
D gene: .
CDR3 DNA: TGTGCCAGCTCACCACGGTATGGGACCGACAATCAGCCCCAGCATTTT
CDR3 protein: CASSPRYGTDNQPQHF

J gene: TRBJ1-1
V gene: TRBV9
CDR3 length: 14
clone size: once
D gene: .
CDR3 DNA: TGTGCCAGCAGCGTTGGGGGTCCAAACACTGAAGCTTTCTTT
CDR3 protein: CASSVGGPNTEAFF

J gene: TRBJ1-1
V gene: TRBV4-3
CDR3 length: 13
clone size: .
D gene: .
CDR3 DNA: TGCGCCAGCAGCCAAGACCGTAACACTGAAGCTTTCTTT
CDR3 protein: CASSQDRNTEAFF

J gene: TRBJ1-4
V gene: TRBV2
CDR3 length: 14
clone size: .
D gene: .
CDR3 DNA: TGTGCCAGCAGACCAGGGCCGGGTAATGAAAAACTGTTTTTT
CDR3 protein: CASRPGPGNEKLFF

J gene: TRBJ1-2
V gene: TRBV19
CDR3 length: 14
clone size: .
D gene: .
CDR3 DNA: TGTGCCAGTAGCGTCGGAACAGCCAACTATGGCTACACCTTC
CDR3 protein: CASSVGTANYGYTF

J gene: TRBJ2-2
V gene: TRBV3-1/TRBV3-2
CDR3 length: 14
clone size: .
D gene: .
CDR3 DNA: TGTGCCAGCAGCCAAGAGGCTAGCCCCGGGGAGCTGTTTTTT
CDR3 protein: CASSQEASPGELFF

J gene: TRBJ1-5
V gene: TRBV7-9
CDR3 length: 15
clone size: .
D gene: TRBD1
CDR3 DNA: TGTGCCAGCAGCTCAGGGGGGTATAGCAATCAGCCCCAGCATTTT
CDR3 protein: CASSSGGYSNQPQHF

J gene: TRBJ2-5
V gene: TRBV7-2
CDR3 length: 14
clone size: .
D gene: .
CDR3 DNA: TGTGCCAGCAGCTTACGACGGGGTTGGGAGACCCAGTACTTC
CDR3 protein: CASSLRRGWETQYF

J gene: TRBJ2-2
V gene: TRBV5-1
CDR3 length: 15
clone size: .
D gene: .
CDR3 DNA: TGCGCCACCCCGGGTCTCGGCAGTCACACCGGGGAGCTGTTTTTT
CDR3 protein: CATPGLGSHTGELFF

J gene: TRBJ2-1
V gene: TRBV4-1
CDR3 length: 14
clone size: .
D gene: .
CDR3 DNA: TGCGCCAGCAGCCAAGAAACGGGGTACAATGAGCAGTTCTTC
CDR3 protein: CASSQETGYNEQFF

J gene: TRBJ1-2
V gene: TRBV6-5
CDR3 length: 16
clone size: .
D gene: TRBD1
CDR3 DNA: TGTGCCAGCAGTTACATCCGGACAGGGGGAAACTATGGCTACACCTTC
CDR3 protein: CASSYIRTGGNYGYTF

J gene: TRBJ2-1
V gene: TRBV18
CDR3 length: 13
clone size: .
D gene: .
CDR3 DNA: TGTGCCAGCTCACCACCGCTGAGTAATGAGCAGTTCTTC
CDR3 protein: CASSPPLSNEQFF

J gene: TRBJ1-1
V gene: TRBV6-5
CDR3 length: 14
clone size: .
D gene: TRBD1
CDR3 DNA: TGTGCCAGCAGTTACGGGACAGCTAACACTGAAGCTTTCTTT
CDR3 protein: CASSYGTANTEAFF

J gene: TRBJ1-5
V gene: TRBV19
CDR3 length: 18
clone size: .
D gene: TRBD1
CDR3 DNA: TGTGCCAGTACTGCGGACAGGGAAGGGTCATATAGCAATCAGCCCCAGCATTTT
CDR3 protein: CASTADREGSYSNQPQHF

J gene: TRBJ1-5
V gene: TRBV10-2
CDR3 length: 15
clone size: .
D gene: .
CDR3 DNA: TGCGCCAGCATATTCACAGGGATTCATAATCAGCCCCAGCATTTT
CDR3 protein: CASIFTGIHNQPQHF

J gene: TRBJ2-7
V gene: TRBV11-3
CDR3 length: 15
clone size: .
D gene: TRBD1
CDR3 DNA: TGTGCCAGCAGCTTAATCCGACAGGGAGCCTACGAGCAGTACTTC
CDR3 protein: CASSLIRQGAYEQYF

J gene: TRBJ2-7
V gene: TRBV11-2
CDR3 length: 16
clone size: .
D gene: TRBD1
CDR3 DNA: TGTGCCAGCAGCCGGCAGCGGACAGGGGGTACCTACGAGCAGTACTTC
CDR3 protein: CASSRQRTGGTYEQYF

J gene: TRBJ1-1
V gene: TRBV18
CDR3 length: 15
clone size: .
D gene: TRBD1
CDR3 DNA: TGTGCCAGCTCACCCATAGGGACAGGGGTAACTGAAGCTTTCTTT
CDR3 protein: CASSPIGTGVTEAFF

J gene: TRBJ1-1
V gene: TRBV7-9
CDR3 length: 12
clone size: .
D gene: .
CDR3 DNA: TGTGCCGGCTCGGGGGGGCGTGGTGAAGCTTTCTTT
CDR3 protein: CAGSGGRGEAFF

J gene: TRBJ1-2
V gene: TRBV5-1
CDR3 length: 14
clone size: .
D gene: TRBD1
CDR3 DNA: TGCGCCAGCAGCCCGGACAGGGGAGGATATGGCTACACCTTC
CDR3 protein: CASSPDRGGYGYTF

J gene: TRBJ1-1
V gene: TRBV3-1/TRBV3-2
CDR3 length: 13
clone size: .
D gene: .
CDR3 DNA: TGTGCCAGCAGCCGCCGGGGGGAGGCTGAAGCTTTCTTT
CDR3 protein: CASSRRGEAEAFF

J gene: TRBJ2-3
V gene: TRBV24-1
CDR3 length: 15
clone size: .
D gene: .
CDR3 DNA: TGTGCCACCAGTGTGAGTAGTTACAGCTCAGATACGCAGTATTTT
CDR3 protein: CATSVSSYSSDTQYF

J gene: TRBJ2-3
V gene: TRBV11-2
CDR3 length: 16
clone size: .
D gene: TRBD2
CDR3 DNA: TGTGCCAGCAGCTTAGGATTAGCGGGGGGGCCGGATACGCAGTATTTT
CDR3 protein: CASSLGLAGGPDTQYF

J gene: TRBJ2-1
V gene: TRBV10-3
CDR3 length: 13
clone size: few
D gene: .
CDR3 DNA: TGTGCCATCAGCGACGAGGGTTACAATGAGCAGTTCTTC
CDR3 protein: CAISDEGYNEQFF

J gene: TRBJ1-5
V gene: TRBV6-5
CDR3 length: 13
clone size: .
D gene: .
CDR3 DNA: TGTGCCAGCAAGGAAGGAAATAATCAGCCCCAGCATTTT
CDR3 protein: CASKEGNNQPQHF

J gene: TRBJ1-5
V gene: TRBV2
CDR3 length: 14
clone size: .
D gene: .
CDR3 DNA: TGTGCCAGCATGCCCAGTTATAGCAATCAGCCCCAGCATTTT
CDR3 protein: CASMPSYSNQPQHF

J gene: TRBJ2-1
V gene: TRBV6-2/TRBV6-3
CDR3 length: 16
clone size: .
D gene: TRBD2
CDR3 DNA: TGTGCCAGCAGTGCTAAGCGGGGGAACTCCTACAATGAGCAGTTCTTC
CDR3 protein: CASSAKRGNSYNEQFF

J gene: TRBJ2-5
V gene: TRBV9
CDR3 length: 14
clone size: .
D gene: .
CDR3 DNA: TGTGCCAGCAGCGCGGGACACACTCAAGAGACCCAGTACTTC
CDR3 protein: CASSAGHTQETQYF

J gene: TRBJ2-2
V gene: TRBV5-6
CDR3 length: 15
clone size: .
D gene: TRBD1
CDR3 DNA: TGTGCCAGCAGCTTGTCAGGGGGCAACACCGGGGAGCTGTTTTTT
CDR3 protein: CASSLSGGNTGELFF

J gene: TRBJ2-7
V gene: TRBV6-5
CDR3 length: 13
clone size: .
D gene: TRBD1
CDR3 DNA: TGTGCCAGCAGTTCAGGGGGCTCCTACGAGCAGTACTTC
CDR3 protein: CASSSGGSYEQYF

J gene: TRBJ1-1
V gene: TRBV5-4
CDR3 length: 15
clone size: once
D gene: .
CDR3 DNA: TGTGCCAGCAGCTTGGCCGGTGGATCGAACACTGAAGCTTTCTTT
CDR3 protein: CASSLAGGSNTEAFF

J gene: TRBJ1-2
V gene: TRBV6-5
CDR3 length: 14
clone size: few
D gene: .
CDR3 DNA: TGTGCCAGCACCCTATCCGGGATCAACTATGGCTACACCTTC
CDR3 protein: CASTLSGINYGYTF

J gene: TRBJ1-1
V gene: TRBV7-9
CDR3 length: 13
clone size: .
D gene: TRBD1
CDR3 DNA: TGTGCCAGCAGCAACCCTGGACAGGTTAAAGCTTTCTTT
CDR3 protein: CASSNPGQVKAFF

J gene: TRBJ2-4
V gene: TRBV11-2
CDR3 length: 17
clone size: .
D gene: .
CDR3 DNA: TGTGCCAGCAGTACAGGGGGGGGGCGTACATCCGAAAACATTCAGTACTTC
CDR3 protein: CASSTGGGRTSENIQYF

J gene: TRBJ2-5
V gene: TRBV4-3
CDR3 length: 14
clone size: .
D gene: .
CDR3 DNA: TGCGCCAGCAGCCAAGATAGGGGACGGGAGACCCAGTACTTC
CDR3 protein: CASSQDRGRETQYF

J gene: TRBJ1-4
V gene: TRBV10-1
CDR3 length: 16
clone size: .
D gene: .
CDR3 DNA: TGCGCCAGCAGAACCCCCTCGGACAGCAGAAATGAAAAACTGTTTTTT
CDR3 protein: CASRTPSDSRNEKLFF

J gene: TRBJ2-3
V gene: TRBV20-1
CDR3 length: 10
clone size: .
D gene: .
CDR3 DNA: TGCAGTGCTAGTTTAGATACGCAGTATTTT
CDR3 protein: CSASLDTQYF

J gene: TRBJ1-2
V gene: TRBV5-1
CDR3 length: 13
clone size: .
D gene: .
CDR3 DNA: TGCGCCAGCAGCTTGGAAGGGGAGGGCGGCTACACCTTC
CDR3 protein: CASSLEGEGGYTF

J gene: TRBJ2-5
V gene: TRBV2
CDR3 length: 13
clone size: .
D gene: .
CDR3 DNA: TGTGCCAGCAATTGGAGGAGGGGAGAGACCCAGTACTTC
CDR3 protein: CASNWRRGETQYF